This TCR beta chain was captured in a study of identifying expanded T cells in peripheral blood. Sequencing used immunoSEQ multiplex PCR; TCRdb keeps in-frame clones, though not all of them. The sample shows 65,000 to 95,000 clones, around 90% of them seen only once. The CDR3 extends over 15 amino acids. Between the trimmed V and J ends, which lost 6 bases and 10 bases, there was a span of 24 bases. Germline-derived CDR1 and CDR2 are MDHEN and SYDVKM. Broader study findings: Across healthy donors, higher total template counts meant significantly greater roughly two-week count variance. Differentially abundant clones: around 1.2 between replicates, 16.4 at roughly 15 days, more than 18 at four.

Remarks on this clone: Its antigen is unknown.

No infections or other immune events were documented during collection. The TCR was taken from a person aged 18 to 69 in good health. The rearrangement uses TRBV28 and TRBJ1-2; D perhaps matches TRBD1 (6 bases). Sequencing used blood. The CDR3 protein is CASRPETGHQTPYTF. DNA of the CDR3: TGTGCCAGCAGGCCCGAGACAGGACACCAAACGCCCTACACCTTC.